This TCR beta chain was sequenced for a study of blood T cell repertoires in COVID-19. Study details: The study drew acute and convalescent COVID-19 samples from the United States, Italy and Spain. In each case, the material was cDNA or gDNA derived from T cells, B-cell-depleted T cells, or PBMCs.

In the original analysis: Quantification of nucleated cells was approximated via reference gene primer amplification. Measured with immunoSEQ multiplex PCR; TCRdb has only the in-frame clones, and not every one. D and trimming were read from the DNA, whereas the V and J calls and clone size are those reported in that table. The sample carries approximately 91,000 clones, over 75% recorded once. This CDR3 has 13 amino acids. CDR1 SGHRS and CDR2 YFSETQ come from the germline V gene. The junction had 2 bases not matched to a gene; V was cut back by 3 bases and J by 7 bases. The rearrangement links TRBV5-1 to TRBJ1-2; 11 bases agree with TRBD1. This receptor was obtained from a man aged 65-85 years with acute or convalescent COVID-19. Sequences were obtained from peripheral blood. CDR3 amino acids: CASSSDRGLGYTF. Here the CDR3 DNA reads TGCGCCAGCAGCTCGGACAGGGGGCTTGGCTACACCTTC.